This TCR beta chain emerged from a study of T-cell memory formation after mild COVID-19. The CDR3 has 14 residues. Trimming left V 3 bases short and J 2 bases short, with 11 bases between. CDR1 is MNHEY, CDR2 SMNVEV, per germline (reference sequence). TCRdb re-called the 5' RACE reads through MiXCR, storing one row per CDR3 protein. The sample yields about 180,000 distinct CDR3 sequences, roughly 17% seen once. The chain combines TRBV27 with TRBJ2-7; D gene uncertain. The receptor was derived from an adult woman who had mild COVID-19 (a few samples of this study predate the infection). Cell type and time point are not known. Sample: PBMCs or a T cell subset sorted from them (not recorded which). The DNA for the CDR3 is TGTGCCAGCAGTTTGGGAACGAACCCCTACGAGCAGTACTTC. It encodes CASSLGTNPYEQYF.